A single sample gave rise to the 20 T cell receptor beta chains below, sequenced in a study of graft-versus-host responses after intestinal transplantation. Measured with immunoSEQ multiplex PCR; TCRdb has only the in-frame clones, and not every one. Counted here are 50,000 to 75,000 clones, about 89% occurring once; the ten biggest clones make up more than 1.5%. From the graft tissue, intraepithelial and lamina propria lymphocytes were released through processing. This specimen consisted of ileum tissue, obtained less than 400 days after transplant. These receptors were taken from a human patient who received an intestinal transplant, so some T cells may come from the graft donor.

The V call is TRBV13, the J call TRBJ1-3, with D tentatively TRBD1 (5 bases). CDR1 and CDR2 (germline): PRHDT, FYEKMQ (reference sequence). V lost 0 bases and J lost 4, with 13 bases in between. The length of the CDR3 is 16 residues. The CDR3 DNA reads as TGTGCCAGCAGCTTAGGCCTCGGGGGAGCAGGAAACACCATATATTTT. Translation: CASSLGLGGAGNTIYF.

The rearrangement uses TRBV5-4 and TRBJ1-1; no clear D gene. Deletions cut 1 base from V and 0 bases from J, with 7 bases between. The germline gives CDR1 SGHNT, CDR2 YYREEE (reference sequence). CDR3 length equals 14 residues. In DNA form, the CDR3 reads TGTGCCAGCAGCTTGTGGAGGTTGAACACTGAAGCTTTCTTT. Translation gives CASSLWRLNTEAFF.

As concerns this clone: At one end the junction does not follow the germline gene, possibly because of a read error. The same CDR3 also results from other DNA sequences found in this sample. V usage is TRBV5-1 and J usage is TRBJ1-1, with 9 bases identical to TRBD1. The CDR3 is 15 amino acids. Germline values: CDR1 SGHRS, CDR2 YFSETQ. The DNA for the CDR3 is TGCGCCAGCAGCTGGGGGGACAGGGAAGGCACTGAAGCTTTCTTC. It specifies CASSWGDREGTEAFF.

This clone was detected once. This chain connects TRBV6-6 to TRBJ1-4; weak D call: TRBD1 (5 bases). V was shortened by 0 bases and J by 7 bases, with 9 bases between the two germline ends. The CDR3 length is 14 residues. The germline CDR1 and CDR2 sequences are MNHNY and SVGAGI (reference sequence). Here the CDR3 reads CASSYSGDPEKLFF. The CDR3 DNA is TGTGCCAGCAGTTACTCGGGGGATCCTGAAAAACTGTTTTTT.

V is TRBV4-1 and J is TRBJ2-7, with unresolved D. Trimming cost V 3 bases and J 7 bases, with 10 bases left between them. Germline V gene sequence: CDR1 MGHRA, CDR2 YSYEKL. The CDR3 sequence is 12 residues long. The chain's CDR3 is CASSQSTKEQYF. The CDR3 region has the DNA TGCGCCAGCAGCCAGTCAACTAAGGAGCAGTACTTC.

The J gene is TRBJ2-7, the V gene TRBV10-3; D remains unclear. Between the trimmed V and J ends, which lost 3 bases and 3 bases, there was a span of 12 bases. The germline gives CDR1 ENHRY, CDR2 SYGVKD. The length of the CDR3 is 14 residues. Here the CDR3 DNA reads TGTGCCATCAGTGATAGGGCGCTAGGCTACGAGCAGTACTTC. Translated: CAISDRALGYEQYF.

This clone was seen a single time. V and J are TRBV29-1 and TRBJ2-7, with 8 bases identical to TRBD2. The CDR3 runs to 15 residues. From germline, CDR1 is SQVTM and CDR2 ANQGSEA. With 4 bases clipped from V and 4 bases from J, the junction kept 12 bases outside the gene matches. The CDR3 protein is CSVGGAGDSVYEQYF. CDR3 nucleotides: TGCAGCGTTGGTGGAGCGGGGGACTCCGTTTACGAGCAGTACTTC.

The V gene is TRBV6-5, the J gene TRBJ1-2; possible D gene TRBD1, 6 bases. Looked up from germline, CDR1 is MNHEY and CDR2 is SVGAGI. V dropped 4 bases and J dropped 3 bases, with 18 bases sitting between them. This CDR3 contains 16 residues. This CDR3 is CASSSPGGSEDYGYTF. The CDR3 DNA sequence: TGTGCCAGCAGTTCCCCGGGGGGCAGCGAAGACTATGGCTACACCTTC.

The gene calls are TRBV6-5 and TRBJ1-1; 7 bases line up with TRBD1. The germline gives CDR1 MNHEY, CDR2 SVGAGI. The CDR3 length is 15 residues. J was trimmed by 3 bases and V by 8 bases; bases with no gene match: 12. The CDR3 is CASRRGRGDYTEAFF. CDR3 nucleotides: TGTGCCAGCCGACGGGGCAGGGGGGATTACACTGAAGCTTTCTTT.

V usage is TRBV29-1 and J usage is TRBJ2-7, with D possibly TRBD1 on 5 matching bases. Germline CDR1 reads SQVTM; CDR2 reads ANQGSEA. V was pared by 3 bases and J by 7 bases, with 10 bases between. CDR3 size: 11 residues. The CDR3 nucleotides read TGCAGCGTTGATGGCCAGGGAGAGCAGTACTTC. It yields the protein CSVDGQGEQYF.

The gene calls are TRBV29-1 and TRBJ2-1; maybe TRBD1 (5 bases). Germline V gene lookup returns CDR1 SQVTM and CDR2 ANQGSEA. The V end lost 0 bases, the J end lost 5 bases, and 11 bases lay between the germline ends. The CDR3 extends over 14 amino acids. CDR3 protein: CSVEEGRANNEQFF. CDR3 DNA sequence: TGCAGCGTTGAAGAAGGCAGGGCTAACAATGAGCAGTTCTTC.

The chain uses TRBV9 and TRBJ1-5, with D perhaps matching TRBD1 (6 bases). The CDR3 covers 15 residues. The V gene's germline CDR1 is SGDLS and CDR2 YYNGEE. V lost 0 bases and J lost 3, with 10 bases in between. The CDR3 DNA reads TGTGCCAGCAGCGTAGGCGGACAGACCAATCAGCCCCAGCATTTT. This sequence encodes CASSVGGQTNQPQHF.

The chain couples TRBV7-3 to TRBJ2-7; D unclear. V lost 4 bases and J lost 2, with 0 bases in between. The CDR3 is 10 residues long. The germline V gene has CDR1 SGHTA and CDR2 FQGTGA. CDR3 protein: CASSSYEQYF. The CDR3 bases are TGTGCCAGCAGCTCCTACGAGCAGTACTTC.

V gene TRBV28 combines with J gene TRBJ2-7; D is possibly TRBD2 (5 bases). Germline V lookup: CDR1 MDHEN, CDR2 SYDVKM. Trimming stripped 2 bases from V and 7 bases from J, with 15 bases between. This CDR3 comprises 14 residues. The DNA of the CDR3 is TGTGCCAGCAGTTTAGCGGGTTTACCTACGGAGCAGTACTTC. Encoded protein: CASSLAGLPTEQYF.

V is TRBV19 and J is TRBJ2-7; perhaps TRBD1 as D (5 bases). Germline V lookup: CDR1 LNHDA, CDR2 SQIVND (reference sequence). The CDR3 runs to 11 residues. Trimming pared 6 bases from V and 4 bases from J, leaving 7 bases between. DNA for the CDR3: TGTGCCAGTAGAGGGGTGTACGAGCAGTACTTC. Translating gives CASRGVYEQYF.

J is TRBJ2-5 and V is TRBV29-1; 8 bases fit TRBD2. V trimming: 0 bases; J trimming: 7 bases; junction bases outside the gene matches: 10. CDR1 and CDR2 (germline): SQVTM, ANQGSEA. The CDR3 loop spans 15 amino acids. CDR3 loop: CSVEDVASGPRTQYF. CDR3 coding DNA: TGCAGCGTTGAAGATGTTGCTAGCGGGCCCCGGACCCAGTACTTC. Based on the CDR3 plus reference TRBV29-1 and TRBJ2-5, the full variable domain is SAVISQKPSRDICQRGTSLTIQCQVDSQVTMMFWYRQQPGQSLTLIATANQGSEATYESGFVIDKFPISRPNLTFSTLTVSNMSPEDSSIYLCSVEDVASGPRTQYFGPGTRLLVL.

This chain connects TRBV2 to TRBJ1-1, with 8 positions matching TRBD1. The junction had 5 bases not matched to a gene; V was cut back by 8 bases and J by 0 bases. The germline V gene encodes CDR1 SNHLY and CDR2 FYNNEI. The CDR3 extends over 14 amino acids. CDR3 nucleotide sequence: TGTGCCAGCGAATGGACAGGGATGAACACTGAAGCTTTCTTT. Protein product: CASEWTGMNTEAFF.

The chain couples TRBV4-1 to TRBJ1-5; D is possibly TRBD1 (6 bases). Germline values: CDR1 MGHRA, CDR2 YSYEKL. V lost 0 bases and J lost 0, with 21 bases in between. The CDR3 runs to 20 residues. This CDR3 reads CASSQDSAGGELYSNQPQHF. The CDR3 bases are TGCGCCAGCAGCCAAGATTCGGCCGGGGGCGAACTCTATAGCAATCAGCCCCAGCATTTT.

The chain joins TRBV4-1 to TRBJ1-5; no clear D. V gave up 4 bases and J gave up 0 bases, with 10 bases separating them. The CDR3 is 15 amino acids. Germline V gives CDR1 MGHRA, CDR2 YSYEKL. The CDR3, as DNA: TGCGCCAGCAGCCTAAGGACGGCTAGCAATCAGCCCCAGCATTTT. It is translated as CASSLRTASNQPQHF.

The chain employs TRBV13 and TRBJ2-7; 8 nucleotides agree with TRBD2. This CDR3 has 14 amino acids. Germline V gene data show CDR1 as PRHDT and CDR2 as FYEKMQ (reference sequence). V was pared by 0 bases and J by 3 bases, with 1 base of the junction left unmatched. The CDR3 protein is CASSLGGRGYEQYF. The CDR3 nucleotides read TGTGCCAGCAGCTTAGGCGGGAGGGGCTACGAGCAGTACTTC.